This T cell receptor beta chain stems from a study of cytomegalovirus exposure and HLA in healthy donors. Study information: Within the Caucasian-associated ancestry cluster were roughly 81% of the 350 to 400 genotyped donors. Study-wide results and caveats: For presence/absence analyses, sequencing depth was assumed to be roughly uniform across donors. Published work reported that the classifier diagnosed cytomegalovirus status with high specificity and sensitivity.

PCR amplification relied on 60 Vbeta primers (plus 13 Jbeta primers). Measured with immunoSEQ multiplex PCR; TCRdb has only the in-frame clones, and not every one. Here the sample spans about 160,000 clones, approximately 80% being singletons. As to this clone: Its antigen is currently unknown.

With 3 bases removed from V and 0 bases from J, the gap between germline ends came to 9 bases. The CDR3 is 15 residues long. Germline loops: CDR1 SEHNR, CDR2 FQNEAQ (reference sequence). Healthy bone marrow donors formed the donor group. The sample comprised PBMCs. This clonotype originated in a male donor in good health and CMV-seropositive. The rearrangement joins TRBV7-9 to TRBJ2-1; a weak D match, TRBD2 (6 bases). The CDR3 region has the DNA TGTGCCAGCAGCTTGCGCGGGGCCTCCTACAATGAGCAGTTCTTC. Translating it yields CASSLRGASYNEQFF.